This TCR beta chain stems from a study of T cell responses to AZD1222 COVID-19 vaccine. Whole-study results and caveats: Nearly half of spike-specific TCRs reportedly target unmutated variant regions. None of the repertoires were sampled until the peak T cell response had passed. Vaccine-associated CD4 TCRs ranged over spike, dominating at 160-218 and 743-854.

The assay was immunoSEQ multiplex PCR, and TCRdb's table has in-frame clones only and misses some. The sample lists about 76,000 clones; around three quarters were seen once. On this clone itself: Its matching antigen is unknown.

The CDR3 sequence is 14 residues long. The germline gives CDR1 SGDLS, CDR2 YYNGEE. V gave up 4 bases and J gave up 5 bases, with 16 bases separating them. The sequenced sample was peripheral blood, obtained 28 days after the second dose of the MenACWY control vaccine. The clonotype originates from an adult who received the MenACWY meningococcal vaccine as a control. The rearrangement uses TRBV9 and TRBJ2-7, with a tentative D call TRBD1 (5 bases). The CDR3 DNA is TGTGCCAGCAGCCTCGACCCTGAAGGGGACGAGCAGTACTTC. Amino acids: CASSLDPEGDEQYF.